Listed here are 31 T cell receptor beta chains from one sample, sequenced in a study of regulatory T cells in long-lasting Graves disease. Both iRepertoire HTBI primers and Arm-PCR of CDR3 regions were used to build the TCR beta libraries. TCRdb redid the calling of the multiplex PCR reads with MiXCR, one entry per CDR3 protein. Found here are over 300,000 distinct CDR3 sequences, around 15% of them singletons; the top ten hold 22%. Time point described: newly diagnosed GD, antithyroid drugs for less than 3 months. RNA isolated from PBMCs was used to make the TCR library. The sample consisted of peripheral blood mononuclear cells (PBMCs), taken at new diagnosis, from a patient treated with antithyroid drugs. These receptors were collected from a female donor with Graves disease.

This clonotype was seen repeatedly, ten times or more. The chain links TRBV2 to TRBJ2-1; D is perhaps TRBD2 (6 bases). Germline V gene sequence: CDR1 SNHLY, CDR2 FYNNEI. The CDR3 consists of 16 residues. V was shortened by 6 bases and J by 6 bases, with 21 bases between the two germline ends. CDR3 nucleotides: TGTGCCAGCAGGGCTACAATCGCGGGATGGCGCAATGAGCAGTTCTTC. Translating gives CASRATIAGWRNEQFF.

This clonotype was recorded many times. V and J are TRBV7-2 and TRBJ2-5; 13 positions agree with TRBD2. The CDR3 is 15 residues long. Losses at the gene ends were 2 bases for V and 5 bases for J; bases not matched to a gene: 2. CDR1 and CDR2 (germline): SGHTA, FQGNSA. CDR3 nucleotides: TGTGCCAGCAGCTTATCACTAGCGGGAGGGGAGACCCAGTACTTC. Translation gives CASSLSLAGGETQYF. Looking up the rest from reference TRBV7-2 and TRBJ2-5 gives the full variable domain: GAGVSQSPSNKVTEKGKDVELRCDPISGHTALYWYRQSLGQGLEFLIYFQGNSAPDKSGLPSDRFSAERTGGSVSTLTIQRTQQEDSAVYLCASSLSLAGGETQYFGPGTRLLVL.

This clonotype showed up many times. The J gene is TRBJ2-1, the V gene TRBV7-2, with TRBD2 identical over 9 bases. Germline CDR1 is SGHTA and CDR2 is FQGNSA. The CDR3 is 17 amino acids. Trimming cost V 4 bases and J 5 bases; bases outside gene matches: 12. The CDR3 DNA is TGTGCCAGCAGCTCCGTCCCGCGGCTAGCGGGGAACAATGAGCAGTTCTTC. This translates into CASSSVPRLAGNNEQFF.

This clonotype was recorded many times. The chain has TRBV13 and TRBJ2-3, with TRBD2 matching over 7 bases. The CDR3 is made up of 14 amino acids. The V segment lost 5 bases and the J segment 4 bases; nucleotides outside the gene matches: 6. CDR1 and CDR2 from the germline V gene are PRHDT and FYEKMQ (reference sequence). The CDR3 DNA reads as TGTGCCAGCAGCCGAGCGGGGAGGCCAGATACGCAGTATTTT. Translation gives CASSRAGRPDTQYF.

This clonotype was seen many times. The chain employs TRBV28 and TRBJ2-1; no reliable D call. Germline V gene data show CDR1 as MDHEN and CDR2 as SYDVKM. The V end was cut by 3 bases, the J end by 6 bases, with 3 bases between. The CDR3 contains 11 residues. Here the CDR3 reads CASSFPNEQFF. In DNA, the CDR3 is TGTGCCAGCAGTTTCCCCAATGAGCAGTTCTTC.

The chain uses TRBV20-1 and TRBJ1-2; no reliable D call. With 3 bases removed from V and 3 bases from J, the gap between germline ends came to 14 bases. This CDR3 spans 14 amino acids. Germline V gene lookup returns CDR1 DFQATT and CDR2 SNEGSKA (reference sequence). CDR3 loop: CSASGSRSDYGYTF. The CDR3 DNA is TGCAGTGCTAGTGGCAGCCGGTCGGACTATGGCTACACCTTC.

This clonotype has ten or more counts. This rearrangement joins TRBV28 to TRBJ1-4, with TRBD1 identical over 10 bases. CDR3 length: 16 residues. The V gene's germline CDR1 is MDHEN and CDR2 SYDVKM. J was trimmed by 9 bases and V by 5 bases; bases with no gene match: 12. CDR3 DNA sequence: TGTGCCAGCAGTAATGACAGGGGGCCGAAATTGCAAAAACTGTTTTTT. As protein: CASSNDRGPKLQKLFF.

This clonotype was observed once. The chain has TRBV18 and TRBJ2-1, with 12 bases lining up with TRBD2. J lost 2 bases, V lost 2 bases, and 1 base had no gene match. The CDR3 sequence is 16 residues long. CDR1 and CDR2 (germline): KGHSH, LQKENI. CDR3 loop: CASSPGLAGPYNEQFF. In nucleotides, the CDR3 is TGTGCCAGCTCACCAGGACTAGCGGGGCCCTACAATGAGCAGTTCTTC.

This clonotype was seen repeatedly, ten times or more. The rearrangement joins TRBV9 to TRBJ1-1, with no clear D. The CDR3 sequence is 15 residues long. V lost 3 bases to trimming and J lost 1 base, with 13 bases between them. In germline, CDR1 is SGDLS, CDR2 YYNGEE. The CDR3 DNA reads as TGTGCCAGCAGCGCCCTAGCGAGCACGAACACTGAAGCTTTCTTT. Amino acids: CASSALASTNTEAFF.

This clonotype was observed a handful of times. This may stem from a read error, because a much larger clone lies one nucleotide away. The chain uses TRBV20-1 and TRBJ2-1; TRBD2 matches at 7 bases. Trimming cost V 3 bases and J 6 bases; bases outside gene matches: 14. The CDR3 sequence is 16 residues long. Germline V gives CDR1 DFQATT, CDR2 SNEGSKA (reference sequence). Written as DNA, the CDR3 is TGCAGTGCTAGGGCGAGTCAGCGGGGAATCCCCAATGAGCAGTTCTTC. Translated: CSARASQRGIPNEQFF.

This clonotype was seen many times. This chain joins TRBV7-8 and TRBJ2-1, with 9 bases aligning to TRBD2. Trimming removed 8 bases from V and 4 bases from J; junction bases left unmatched: 9. Germline-derived CDR1 and CDR2 are SGHVS and FQNEAQ. The CDR3 covers 15 residues. CDR3 protein: CASGLSAGGYNEQFF. Written as DNA, the CDR3 is TGTGCCAGCGGCCTGTCAGCGGGAGGTTACAATGAGCAGTTCTTC.

The table lists this clonotype with many counts. This chain connects TRBV27 to TRBJ1-4; TRBD1 agrees at 9 bases. With 5 bases clipped from V and 8 bases from J, the junction kept 9 bases outside the gene matches. Germline loops: CDR1 MNHEY, CDR2 SMNVEV (reference sequence). The CDR3 covers 15 residues. CDR3 sequence: CASSPTADRGEKLFF. CDR3 bases: TGTGCCAGCAGTCCAACAGCGGACAGGGGCGAAAAACTGTTTTTT.

A note on this clonotype: Since a much larger clone is just one base distant, this may be a read error. The V gene is TRBV11-1, the J gene TRBJ1-6; possible D gene TRBD1, 5 bases. V gave up 6 bases and J gave up 11 bases, with 17 bases separating them. Germline values: CDR1 SGHAT, CDR2 FQDESV (reference sequence). There are 14 residues in the CDR3. CDR3 coding DNA: TGTGCCAGCAGTCGCCAGGGTGGTAGTCCACCCCTCCACTTT. Translation: CASSRQGGSPPLHF.

This clonotype has at least ten counts. CDR3 nucleotide sequence: TGCAGTGCTCGGACTAGCGAGAGCTCCTACAATGAGCAGTTCTTC. Amino acid sequence: CSARTSESSYNEQFF. The rearrangement links TRBV20-1 to TRBJ2-1; 9 nucleotides agree with TRBD2. J lost 0 bases, V lost 5 bases, and 5 bases had no gene match. The length of the CDR3 is 15 residues. Germline lookup yields CDR1 DFQATT and CDR2 SNEGSKA (reference sequence).

This clonotype was counted at least ten times. The CDR3 reads CASGPGQGNSPLHF. The CDR3 nucleotides read TGCGCCAGCGGGCCGGGACAGGGAAATTCACCCCTCCACTTT. The genes are TRBV5-1 and TRBJ1-6; 9 bases fit TRBD1. Germline CDR1 is SGHRS and CDR2 is YFSETQ. V trimming: 7 bases; J trimming: 7 bases; junction bases outside the gene matches: 6. This CDR3 has 14 residues.

The chain links TRBV6-1 to TRBJ2-4; the D gene could be TRBD1 or TRBD2 (5 bases each). CDR3 length: 13 amino acids. Looked up from germline, CDR1 is MNHNS and CDR2 is SASEGT. V was cut by 7 bases and J by 1 base, with 8 bases left in between. CDR3 protein: CASNEGAKNIQYF. CDR3 sequence (DNA): TGTGCCAGCAACGAGGGGGCCAAAAACATTCAGTACTTC.

The CDR3 region is CASSLDPGLAATDTQYF. The CDR3 coding sequence is TGTGCCAGCAGCTTAGACCCGGGACTAGCGGCCACAGATACGCAGTATTTT. This sequence joins TRBV11-2 and TRBJ2-3; 11 nucleotides match TRBD2. Germline V CDR1 and CDR2: SGHAT, FQNNGV. The V and J ends lost 0 bases and 2 bases, in that order; junction bases with no gene match: 4. The CDR3 consists of 17 residues.

This clonotype has ten or more counts. CDR3 region: CATSRDPTSWETQYF. The CDR3 nucleotides read TGTGCCACCAGCAGAGATCCCACTTCCTGGGAGACCCAGTACTTC. The chain combines TRBV15 with TRBJ2-5, with unresolved D. This CDR3 has 15 amino acids. Germline-derived CDR1 and CDR2 are LNHNV and YYDKDF (reference sequence). The V gene lost 0 bases and the J gene lost 5 bases, with 13 bases spanning the gap. The whole variable domain, remainder taken from reference TRBV15 and TRBJ2-5, is DAMVIQNPRYQVTQFGKPVTLSCSQTLNHNVMYWYQQKSSQAPKLLFHYYDKDFNNEADTPDNFQSRRPNTSFCFLDIRSPGLGDTAMYLCATSRDPTSWETQYFGPGTRLLVL.

This clonotype was found many times. V usage is TRBV29-1 and J usage is TRBJ1-2, with TRBD1 identical over 9 bases. The CDR3 contains 13 residues. Germline V gene sequence: CDR1 SQVTM, CDR2 ANQGSEA. V gave up 3 bases and J gave up 7 bases; unmatched junction bases: 6. The CDR3 region has the DNA TGCAGCGTTGATCGGGACAGGGACTCTGGCTACACCTTC. Translated: CSVDRDRDSGYTF.

At least ten counts were recorded for this clonotype. The chain is built from TRBV19 and TRBJ1-2, with unresolved D. V was trimmed by 3 bases and J by 2 bases, leaving 19 bases between them. This CDR3 has 17 residues. The germline V gene has CDR1 LNHDA and CDR2 SQIVND (reference sequence). The CDR3 loop is CASSIYEGSKGNYGYTF. DNA for the CDR3: TGTGCCAGTAGTATTTACGAGGGAAGTAAAGGAAACTATGGCTACACCTTC.

This clonotype was counted only a few times. The V gene is TRBV7-9, the J gene TRBJ1-2, with D unclear. Germline V gives CDR1 SEHNR, CDR2 FQNEAQ (reference sequence). Trimming pared 6 bases from V and 4 bases from J, leaving 15 bases between. CDR3 size: 14 residues. The CDR3 nucleotides are TGTGCCAGCAGACCGGACCCAATAATCTATGGCTACACCTTC. Its protein product is CASRPDPIIYGYTF.

The rearrangement links TRBV29-1 to TRBJ2-3, with TRBD2 matching 14 bases. Germline CDR1 is SQVTM and CDR2 is ANQGSEA. CDR3 length: 16 amino acids. V lost 6 bases and J lost 6; bases outside the gene matches: 11. CDR3 amino acids: CSVAGLAGGATDTQYF. Here the CDR3 DNA reads TGCAGCGTCGCCGGACTAGCGGGAGGAGCCACCGATACGCAGTATTTT.

This clonotype was seen repeatedly, ten times or more. The CDR3 sequence: CANDFSGGPSSTDTQYF. As DNA, the CDR3 is TGTGCCAACGACTTTAGCGGGGGTCCCTCTAGCACAGATACGCAGTATTTT. The chain has TRBV7-9 and TRBJ2-3, with 9 bases identical to TRBD2. The CDR3 has 17 amino acids. V was pared by 10 bases and J by 0 bases, with 14 bases of the junction left unmatched. The germline CDR1 and CDR2 sequences are SEHNR and FQNEAQ (reference sequence).

This clonotype has ten or more counts. The chain uses TRBV29-1 and TRBJ2-3, with 10 bases identical to TRBD2. The CDR3 runs to 16 residues. In germline, CDR1 is SQVTM, CDR2 ANQGSEA. Trimming cost V 4 bases and J 1 base; bases outside gene matches: 8. The CDR3: CSVGEIAGGGTDTQYF. Written as DNA, the CDR3 is TGCAGCGTTGGGGAGATAGCGGGAGGTGGCACAGATACGCAGTATTTT.

This clonotype was recorded at least ten times. The chain carries TRBV11-3 and TRBJ2-5, with 12 bases lining up with TRBD2. With 5 bases clipped from V and 1 base from J, the junction kept 5 bases outside the gene matches. The CDR3 is 16 residues long. The germline gives CDR1 SGHNT, CDR2 YENEEA. CDR3 sequence (DNA): TGTGCCAGCAGCGACCGACTAGCGGGGGTCCAAGAGACCCAGTACTTC. Protein: CASSDRLAGVQETQYF. Using reference TRBV11-3 and TRBJ2-5 for the parts outside the CDR3, the full variable domain is EAGVVQSPRYKIIEKKQPVAFWCNPISGHNTLYWYLQNLGQGPELLIRYENEEAVDDSQLPKDRFSAERLKGVDSTLKIQPAELGDSAVYLCASSDRLAGVQETQYFGPGTRLLVL.

This sequence joins TRBV12-3 or TRBV12-4 and TRBJ2-7; no clear D gene. V was shortened by 6 bases and J by 5 bases, with 11 bases between the two germline ends. The CDR3 contains 12 residues. The CDR3 is CASSQVSHEQYF. As DNA, the CDR3 is TGTGCCAGCAGCCAAGTATCTCACGAGCAGTACTTC.

The sample holds many counts of this clonotype. The chain has TRBV30 and TRBJ2-3; D gene ambiguous. Germline CDR1 and CDR2: GTSNPN and SVGIG (reference sequence). The V end lost 4 bases, the J end lost 1 base, and 6 bases lay between the germline ends. This CDR3 comprises 12 residues. For the CDR3, the DNA is TGTGCCTGGACTGGCGGCACAGATACGCAGTATTTT. The encoded protein is CAWTGGTDTQYF.

This clonotype was seen at least ten times. V is TRBV7-2 and J is TRBJ2-5; D not resolved. The CDR3 covers 16 residues. Trimming took off 0 bases at V and 1 base at J, with 12 bases between the two ends. CDR1 is SGHTA and CDR2 is FQGNSA in the germline V gene. CDR3 protein: CASSLAKVSPQETQYF. CDR3 bases: TGTGCCAGCAGCTTAGCGAAGGTCTCCCCCCAAGAGACCCAGTACTTC.

The CDR3 region is CASSQVAWPGDNEQFF. The CDR3 DNA sequence: TGCGCCAGCAGCCAAGTGGCCTGGCCAGGGGACAATGAGCAGTTCTTC. The chain joins TRBV4-3 to TRBJ2-1; D might be TRBD1 (6 bases). Germline V CDR1 and CDR2: LGHNA, YSLEER. V was pared by 1 base and J by 5 bases, with 15 bases between. The CDR3 spans 16 residues.

For the CDR3, the DNA is TGTGCCTGCTCTGGGGACGGGACAGGGGCCCACAATGAGCAGTTCTTC. Its protein is CACSGDGTGAHNEQFF. The chain recombines TRBV7-2 with TRBJ2-1; 10 nucleotides align to TRBD1. The CDR3 sequence is 16 residues long. Germline-derived CDR1 and CDR2 are SGHTA and FQGNSA. V lost 11 bases to trimming and J lost 5 bases; unmatched junction nucleotides: 15.

In its sample, this clonotype was seen many times. This chain links TRBV10-1 with TRBJ1-1; D gene uncertain. The V gene lost 3 bases and the J gene lost 3 bases, with 5 bases spanning the gap. The germline V gene has CDR1 WNHNN and CDR2 SYGVQD (reference sequence). The CDR3 spans 12 residues. CDR3 in DNA: TGCGCCAGCAGTGACCCCGACACTGAAGCTTTCTTT. Protein product: CASSDPDTEAFF.